This section outlines one T cell receptor (beta chain) sequence together with its context. The antigen remains unidentified. This CDR3 contains 16 residues. Germline V gene data show CDR1 as SGHNT and CDR2 as YENEEA. With 5 bases clipped from V and 7 bases from J, the junction kept 12 bases outside the gene matches. PCR primers comprised 60 Vbeta and 13 Jbeta primers. Assay used: immunoSEQ multiplex PCR; TCRdb lists only in-frame clones, some missing. The data show around 50,000 clones, and the top ten clones hold 12%. This sample stems from a study of cytomegalovirus exposure and HLA in healthy donors. Study-wide results and limits: In an earlier analysis, most TCR beta V segments were productive about 87% or about 30% of the time.

The sequencing sample was made of PBMCs. The J gene is TRBJ2-1, the V gene TRBV11-3; TRBD2 aligns across 9 bases. This TCR came from a woman in her 30s in good health and CMV-seropositive. As DNA, the CDR3 is TGTGCCAGCAGCCCACGGGGACTAGCAGGGCAGAATGAGCAGTTCTTC. Translation: CASSPRGLAGQNEQFF.